The entry that follows covers one TCR beta chain sequence. Its target is unknown. TCRdb recomputed calls from the PCR reads with MiXCR, one row per CDR3 protein. The data contain about 18,000 distinct CDR3 sequences, 62% of them singletons. CDR1 and CDR2 from the germline V gene are DFQATT and SNEGSKA (reference sequence). With V trimmed by 4 bases and J by 3 bases, 2 bases remained unmatched. This CDR3 has 12 amino acids. PCR positivity was dated March to December 2020, before US Alpha, Beta and Delta variants. This sample stems from a study of vaccination and CD4 T cells after COVID-19. Study observations and caveats: Rising from about 20 to 38, the median of SARS-CoV-2-reactive clonotypes did not change significantly. Analysis of convalescent patients found that 304 of 307 vaccine-specific clones were spike mono-reactive.

The TCR was taken from a human donor who had recovered from COVID-19. Sample: CD4+ T cells from blood, taken before SARS-CoV-2 vaccination. This chain uses TRBV20-1 with TRBJ2-5; 7 nucleotides align to TRBD1. The CDR3 loop is CSATGGEETQYF. CDR3 DNA: TGCAGTGCTACAGGGGGTGAAGAGACCCAGTACTTC.